This entry lists 18 T cell receptor beta chains sequenced from one sample in a study of cytomegalovirus exposure and HLA in healthy donors (dated by TCRdb to the late 2010s). The library was built by means of the immunoSEQ multiplex PCR assay. For the multiplex PCR, a mixture combining 60 forward primers for TCR Vbeta segments and 13 reverse primers for TCR Jbeta segments was used. In its TCRdb copy, this immuneACCESS table keeps in-frame sequences only and misses some clones. Where compared with another copy, unresolved V genes explain less than half of these, and the others have no known cause. Here the sample has approximately 150,000 clones; over 75% occur a single time. Clones ranked in the top ten supply around 0.54% of the sample. Sequenced sample: PBMCs. All receptors derive from a woman in her thirties or forties in good health and CMV-seronegative.

This chain links TRBV28 with TRBJ2-7; TRBD1 agrees at 11 bases. Germline V gene lookup returns CDR1 MDHEN and CDR2 SYDVKM. This CDR3 region has 13 residues. V was clipped by 6 bases and J by 7 bases; unmatched bases: 5. Written as DNA, the CDR3 is TGTGCCAGCAGCCGGACAGGGGGCTGGGAGCAGTACTTC. Its translation: CASSRTGGWEQYF.

V gene TRBV11-2 combines with J gene TRBJ1-1; D possibly corresponds to TRBD1 (5 bases). Germline CDR1 is SGHAT and CDR2 is FQNNGV. Between the trimmed V and J ends, which lost 6 bases and 4 bases, there was a span of 15 bases. The CDR3 length is 14 residues. The DNA of the CDR3 is TGTGCCAGCAGTTTTGGGCGGGGGTCCACTGAAGCTTTCTTT. It codes for CASSFGRGSTEAFF.

The chain joins TRBV7-6 to TRBJ2-7, with TRBD1 matching over 10 bases. Germline trimming cut 4 bases from V and 4 bases from J; bases unmatched to any gene: 7. The CDR3 extends over 15 amino acids. The germline gives CDR1 SGHVS, CDR2 FNYEAQ. The CDR3 DNA sequence: TGTGCCAGCAGCTCCCCCGGGACAGGGGTTTACGAGCAGTACTTC. This translates into CASSSPGTGVYEQYF.

This chain joins TRBV6-5 and TRBJ2-1, with D perhaps matching TRBD1 (5 bases). This CDR3 contains 13 residues. Germline assignment: CDR1 MNHEY and CDR2 SVGAGI. Trimming took off 0 bases at V and 11 bases at J, with 11 bases between the two ends. This CDR3 is CASSYSARTQQFF. The CDR3 DNA follows: TGTGCCAGCAGTTACTCAGCACGGACACAGCAGTTCTTC.

The chain uses TRBV29-1 and TRBJ1-2, with TRBD1 matching over 9 bases. The CDR3 has 13 residues. V shed 3 bases and J 8 bases; nucleotides not matched to a gene: 7. Germline CDR1 SQVTM, CDR2 ANQGSEA. Written as DNA, the CDR3 is TGCAGCGTTGATCGGGACAGGGTGGGCGGCTACACCTTC. Amino acid sequence: CSVDRDRVGGYTF.

The gene calls are TRBV6-1 and TRBJ2-5; 7 bases align to TRBD2. There are 15 residues in the CDR3. CDR1 MNHNS and CDR2 SASEGT come from the germline V gene. The junction had 11 bases not matched to a gene; V was cut back by 5 bases and J by 5 bases. CDR3 in amino acids: CASSWVAGAGETQYF. The CDR3 coding sequence is TGTGCCAGCAGTTGGGTCGCGGGAGCGGGGGAGACCCAGTACTTC.

The rearrangement uses TRBV5-1 and TRBJ2-1, with 10 bases that match TRBD2. The germline V gene has CDR1 SGHRS and CDR2 YFSETQ. This CDR3 comprises 16 residues. The ends lost 4 bases at V and 2 bases at J; junction bases unmatched: 6. The CDR3 DNA reads as TGCGCCAGCAGCGCCCAACTAGCGGGAACCTACAATGAGCAGTTCTTC. This translates into CASSAQLAGTYNEQFF.

This clone was seen more than once but under ten times. V usage is TRBV20-1 and J usage is TRBJ1-2; D not certain. There are 11 residues in the CDR3. Trimming left V 3 bases short and J 5 bases short, with 7 bases between. Germline V gives CDR1 DFQATT, CDR2 SNEGSKA (reference sequence). CDR3 sequence reads: CSASTEYGYTF. The CDR3 DNA sequence: TGCAGTGCTAGCACGGAGTATGGCTACACCTTC.

CDR3 sequence reads: CASSTQGDQPQHF. The CDR3 nucleotides read TGTGCCAGCAGTACCCAGGGGGATCAGCCCCAGCATTTT. The J gene is TRBJ1-5, the V gene TRBV27, with 7 bases lining up with TRBD1. With V trimmed by 5 bases and J by 5 bases, 3 bases remained unmatched. The length of the CDR3 is 13 residues. Germline assignment: CDR1 MNHEY and CDR2 SMNVEV (reference sequence).

Regarding this clone: This same CDR3 is encoded by further DNA sequences in the sample. This rearrangement joins TRBV5-1 to TRBJ2-1; 10 bases match TRBD2. From germline, CDR1 is SGHRS and CDR2 YFSETQ. Trimming cost V 2 bases and J 2 bases; bases outside gene matches: 1. CDR3 length: 15 amino acids. CDR3 sequence: CASSLLAGTYNEQFF. CDR3 bases: TGCGCCAGCAGCTTACTAGCGGGAACCTACAATGAGCAGTTCTTC. The whole variable domain, filled in from reference TRBV5-1 and TRBJ2-1, reads KAGVTQTPRYLIKTRGQQVTLSCSPISGHRSVSWYQQTPGQGLQFLFEYFSETQRNKGNFPGRFSGRQFSNSRSEMNVSTLELGDSALYLCASSLLAGTYNEQFFGPGTRLTVL.

The V gene is TRBV5-1, the J gene TRBJ1-4; TRBD1 matches at 7 bases. This CDR3 contains 16 residues. Germline CDR1 SGHRS, CDR2 YFSETQ. After removal of 0 bases from V and 11 bases from J, the junction contained 13 bases not matched to a gene. For the CDR3, the DNA is TGCGCCAGCAGCTTGGGGGACAGTCTAAGGGAAAAGAAACTGTTTTTT. It encodes CASSLGDSLREKKLFF.

The rearrangement links TRBV28 to TRBJ1-2; D is unresolved. The CDR3 extends over 13 amino acids. V was cut by 8 bases and J by 4 bases, with 14 bases left in between. The germline V gene encodes CDR1 MDHEN and CDR2 SYDVKM. The CDR3 loop reads CASRVPGSYGYTF. CDR3 bases: TGTGCCAGCCGGGTCCCGGGTTCCTATGGCTACACCTTC.

The chain is built from TRBV11-2 and TRBJ2-3; D is perhaps TRBD2 (6 bases). This CDR3 has 17 amino acids. Trimming shortened V by 6 bases and J by 5 bases, and 24 bases separated the two germline ends. Germline CDR1 SGHAT, CDR2 FQNNGV. This CDR3 is CASRLIGSGIGGDTQYF. In DNA form, the CDR3 reads TGTGCCAGCAGACTAATAGGTAGCGGCATTGGGGGAGATACGCAGTATTTT.

This chain uses TRBV6-5 with TRBJ1-5; no definite D call. This CDR3 region has 13 residues. Trimming removed 5 bases from V and 0 bases from J, with 5 bases in between. Per germline, CDR1 MNHEY and CDR2 SVGAGI. DNA of the CDR3: TGTGCCAGCAGTCCCTATAGCAATCAGCCCCAGCATTTT. Translated: CASSPYSNQPQHF.

The chain has TRBV4-2 and TRBJ1-1; 8 bases line up with TRBD1. The length of the CDR3 is 15 residues. V lost 5 bases, J lost 1 base, and 6 bases stayed unmatched. Germline loops: CDR1 LGHNA, CDR2 YNFKEQ. This chain's CDR3 is CASSKTGAENTEAFF. CDR3 DNA sequence: TGTGCCAGCAGCAAGACAGGGGCGGAGAACACTGAAGCTTTCTTT.

The chain uses TRBV7-9 and TRBJ1-2, with 10 bases aligning to TRBD1. V lost 6 bases, J lost 5 bases, and 9 bases stayed unmatched. Germline assignment: CDR1 SEHNR and CDR2 FQNEAQ (reference sequence). This CDR3 region has 15 residues. CDR3 residues: CASSNNAGQGYGYTF. The CDR3 bases are TGTGCCAGCAGTAATAACGCGGGACAGGGGTATGGCTACACCTTC.

The chain employs TRBV5-1 and TRBJ2-7; perhaps TRBD1 as D (6 bases). Between the trimmed V and J ends, which lost 0 bases and 5 bases, there was a span of 15 bases. Germline CDR1 reads SGHRS; CDR2 reads YFSETQ. This CDR3 contains 15 residues. CDR3 sequence reads: CASSLESGVGNEQYF. The CDR3 nucleotides are TGCGCCAGCAGCTTGGAATCAGGGGTGGGCAACGAGCAGTACTTC.

The V gene is TRBV30, the J gene TRBJ1-4; 9 bases agree with TRBD1. The V segment lost 3 bases and the J segment 8 bases; nucleotides outside the gene matches: 1. Per germline, CDR1 GTSNPN and CDR2 SVGIG (reference sequence). The CDR3 spans 12 residues. The CDR3 protein is CAWSGQGEKLFF. The CDR3 nucleotides read TGTGCCTGGAGCGGACAGGGGGAAAAACTGTTTTTT.